The T cell receptor (beta chain) described here comes from a study of tumor and adjacent non-tumor tissue in lung cancer. Across the whole study: The cohort had under 15 adenocarcinoma, 2 squamous cell and 1 small cell patients.

Overall study results and limits: Compared with tumor, normal lung showed significantly lower TCR diversity.

The library came from three nested PCR rounds adapted from ARM-PCR protocols. TCRdb passed the multiplex PCR reads through MiXCR, listing each CDR3 protein once. The data contain more than 45,000 distinct CDR3 sequences, about 79% of them singletons. V was clipped by 2 bases and J by 9 bases, with 12 bases between them. This CDR3 contains 13 residues. CDR1 and CDR2 from the germline V gene are SGHRS and YFSETQ. This clonotype was detected only a few times. What it binds is unknown. RNA was extracted from bulk tissue without any cell sorting. The normal lung tissue was taken more than 3 cm from the tumor edge. Newly diagnosed lung cancer patients had thoracic surgery in China, August–late 2014, without prior chemotherapy.

This chain uses TRBV5-1 with TRBJ2-1, with a possible D match to TRBD2 (5 bases). The clonotype originates from a woman aged 60-75 years with non-small cell lung cancer. The sequenced material came from distant non-tumor lung tissue. The chain's CDR3 is CASSFSPEGEQFF. The CDR3 DNA sequence: TGCGCCAGCAGCTTTTCCCCCGAGGGTGAGCAGTTCTTC.